A selection of T cell receptor beta chains follows, all from one sample in a study of blood T cell repertoires in COVID-19. Sequenced by immunoSEQ multiplex PCR; TCRdb stores in-frame clones only, minus some. Of about 260,000 clones in the sample, about 89% were seen once. Sequencing was done on a sample of peripheral blood. All receptors derive from a woman between 40 and 50 years old who had recovered from COVID-19. The CDR3 runs from the conserved cysteine through the conserved F or W. The order of the fields is J gene, V gene, D gene, clone size, CDR3 protein, CDR3 DNA. A D gene is named only where the DNA matches it firmly. The size entry is marked missing in some rows and otherwise reads once, few, many or a size class.

TRBJ2-7	TRBV5-1	TRBD1	NA	CASSRTGEQYF	TGCGCCAGCTCCCGGACAGGCGAGCAGTACTTC
TRBJ2-7	TRBV7-9	NA	NA	CASSLRADLEQYF	TGTGCCAGCAGCTTGAGGGCCGACTTGGAGCAGTACTTC
TRBJ2-7	TRBV6-6	NA	few	CASSRHGEYPHSYEQYF	TGTGCCAGCAGTCGACACGGGGAATACCCTCACTCCTACGAGCAGTACTTC
TRBJ2-2	TRBV3-1/TRBV3-2	TRBD2	NA	CASSLVTSGNTGELFF	TGTGCCAGCAGTCTCGTAACTAGCGGAAACACCGGGGAGCTGTTTTTT
TRBJ2-3	TRBV5-1	NA	NA	CASSLAGDTQYF	TGCGCCAGCAGCTTAGCCGGAGATACGCAGTATTTT
TRBJ1-1	TRBV6-5	TRBD1	NA	CASSPDRLNTEAFF	TGTGCCAGCAGTCCGGACAGGTTGAACACTGAAGCTTTCTTT
TRBJ2-6	TRBV9	TRBD1	NA	CASSAYRGPTGANVLTF	TGTGCCAGCAGCGCGTACAGGGGGCCAACTGGGGCCAACGTCCTGACTTTC
TRBJ2-5	TRBV3-1/TRBV3-2	TRBD2	NA	CASSQGGTSGTQYF	TGTGCCAGCAGCCAAGGTGGGACTAGCGGGACCCAGTACTTC
TRBJ1-2	TRBV5-6	NA	NA	CASSWRDWNSYGYTF	TGTGCCAGCAGCTGGAGGGACTGGAATTCCTATGGCTACACCTTC
TRBJ2-3	TRBV18	TRBD1	NA	CASSLGQGGDTQYF	TGTGCCAGCTCACTGGGACAGGGCGGAGATACGCAGTATTTT
TRBJ1-2	TRBV27	NA	once	CASSPRTAKSLSGYTF	TGTGCCAGCAGTCCCCGGACAGCGAAGAGCCTTTCGGGCTACACCTTC
TRBJ1-2	TRBV24-1	NA	NA	CATRNGIYGYTF	TGTGCCACCAGGAACGGGATCTATGGCTACACCTTC
TRBJ2-1	TRBV19	NA	NA	CASSIPILQGSEQFF	TGTGCCAGTAGTATACCAATCTTACAGGGAAGTGAGCAGTTCTTC
TRBJ2-7	TRBV20-1	NA	NA	CSARPFYEQYF	TGCAGTGCTAGACCATTCTACGAGCAGTACTTC
TRBJ2-2	TRBV7-8	TRBD2	NA	CASSLGLAGGANTGELFF	TGTGCCAGCAGCCTGGGACTAGCGGGGGGTGCGAACACCGGGGAGCTGTTTTTT
TRBJ1-2	TRBV5-5	NA	once	CASSLAGQGVKGYTF	TGTGCCAGCAGCTTGGCCGGTCAGGGTGTAAAGGGCTACACCTTC
TRBJ1-1	TRBV28	NA	NA	CASRPTPGHPGRTEAFF	TGTGCCAGCAGGCCAACACCGGGACACCCTGGACGGACTGAAGCTTTCTTT
TRBJ2-1	TRBV5-1	NA	NA	CASSLAVQEGGEQFF	TGCGCCAGCAGCTTGGCCGTCCAGGAGGGAGGCGAGCAGTTCTTC
TRBJ2-1	TRBV10-1	TRBD1	NA	CASSDEGAGSYNEQFF	TGCGCCAGCAGTGATGAGGGGGCAGGCTCCTACAATGAGCAGTTCTTC
TRBJ1-2	TRBV5-6	NA	NA	CASSLEGQNYGYTF	TGTGCCAGCAGCTTGGAGGGGCAGAACTATGGCTACACCTTC
TRBJ1-1	TRBV7-2	NA	NA	CASSFLDPNTEAFF	TGTGCCAGCAGCTTCCTAGACCCGAACACTGAAGCTTTCTTT
TRBJ1-1	TRBV27	NA	NA	CASSYGAAVNTEAFF	TGTGCCAGCAGTTATGGGGCAGCAGTGAACACTGAAGCTTTCTTT
TRBJ2-2	TRBV7-2	NA	NA	CASSPHRDTPELFF	TGTGCCAGCAGCCCACACCGGGACACTCCCGAGCTGTTTTTT
TRBJ1-2	TRBV19	TRBD1	NA	CASSIPGTGVGYTF	TGTGCCAGTAGTATCCCCGGGACAGGGGTAGGCTACACCTTC
TRBJ1-4	TRBV3-1/TRBV3-2	TRBD1	NA	CASSQWDRGSGKLFF	TGTGCCAGCAGCCAGTGGGACAGGGGATCCGGAAAACTGTTTTTT
TRBJ1-5	TRBV7-2	NA	NA	CASSFGGIGNQPQHF	TGTGCCAGCAGCTTCGGGGGGATCGGCAATCAGCCCCAGCATTTT
TRBJ1-2	TRBV12-3/TRBV12-4	NA	NA	CASSKEVVVGYTF	TGTGCCAGCAGCAAAGAGGTGGTAGTAGGCTACACCTTC
TRBJ1-1	TRBV6-6	NA	NA	CASSYSGGNTEAFF	TGTGCCAGCAGTTACTCGGGGGGGAACACTGAAGCTTTCTTT
TRBJ2-5	TRBV4-3	NA	NA	CASSQGAGVGETQYF	TGCGCCAGCAGCCAAGGTGCAGGGGTGGGAGAGACCCAGTACTTC
TRBJ1-5	TRBV19	TRBD1	NA	CASRRDRGGDSNQPQHF	TGTGCCAGTAGAAGGGACAGGGGAGGGGATAGCAATCAGCCCCAGCATTTT
TRBJ2-5	TRBV4-1	TRBD2	NA	CASSQKTSGLGTQYF	TGCGCCAGCAGCCAAAAGACTAGCGGGCTGGGGACCCAGTACTTC